This TCR beta chain was obtained from a study of blood T cell repertoires in COVID-19. The CDR3 is made up of 16 amino acids. The germline V gene has CDR1 LNHDA and CDR2 SQIVND (reference sequence). Trimming at V came to 4 bases and at J to 1 base, leaving 3 bases not matched to a gene. Using immunoSEQ multiplex PCR, the repertoire was profiled, and TCRdb retains in-frame clones only, with some absent. The sample contains roughly 150,000 clones, more than 65% of which appear only once. J is TRBJ1-5 and V is TRBV19; TRBD1 aligns across 11 bases. The sequence was obtained from a woman older than 75 with acute or convalescent COVID-19. The sequenced material came from peripheral blood. CDR3: CASSTGDRGSNQPQHF. DNA for the CDR3: TGTGCCAGTAGTACCGGGGACAGGGGGAGCAATCAGCCCCAGCATTTT.